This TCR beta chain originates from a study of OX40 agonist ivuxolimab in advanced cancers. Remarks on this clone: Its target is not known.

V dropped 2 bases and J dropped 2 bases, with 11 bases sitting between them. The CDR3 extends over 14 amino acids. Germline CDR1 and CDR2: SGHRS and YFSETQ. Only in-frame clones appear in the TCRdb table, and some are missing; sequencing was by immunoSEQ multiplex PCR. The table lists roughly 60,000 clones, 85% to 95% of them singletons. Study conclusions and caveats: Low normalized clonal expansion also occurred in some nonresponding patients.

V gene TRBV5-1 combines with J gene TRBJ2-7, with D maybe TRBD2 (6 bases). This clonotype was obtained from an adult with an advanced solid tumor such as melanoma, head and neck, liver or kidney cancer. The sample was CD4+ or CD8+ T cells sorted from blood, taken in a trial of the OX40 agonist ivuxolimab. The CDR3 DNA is TGCGCCAGCAGCTTTAGCGGATCCACCTACGAGCAGTACTTC. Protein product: CASSFSGSTYEQYF.